The rows below give T cell receptor beta chains drawn from one sample of a study of T cells in Graves' hyperthyroidism and ophthalmopathy. TCRdb itself ran the multiplex PCR reads through MiXCR, one entry per CDR3 protein. Among 530,000 or so distinct CDR3 sequences listed, roughly 50% were seen once. Specimen: peripheral blood or thyroid tissue (not recorded which). Receptors originate from a woman between 18 and 29 years old with Graves' hyperthyroidism. The CDR3 runs from the conserved cysteine through the conserved F or W. The D gene is left open where the match is weak. Only part of the rows carry a size: once, few, many, or a class if the clone is expanded.

j_call d_call clone_size v_call cdr3_nt cdr3_aa
TRBJ1-4 TRBD1 NA TRBV7-2 TGTGCCAGCAGCTTAGGACAGGGGGCGGTTAATGAAAAACTGTTTTTT CASSLGQGAVNEKLFF
TRBJ1-1 NA NA TRBV29-1 TGCAGCGTCGTACAGGGTCAATTAGCTTTCTTT CSVVQGQLAFF
TRBJ2-7 TRBD2 once TRBV7-6 TGTGCCAGCAGTTCCACTAGCGGGAGGAATTACAATGAGCAGTACTTC CASSSTSGRNYNEQYF
TRBJ2-5 TRBD1 many TRBV12-3/TRBV12-4 TGTGCCAGCACAGGGGGCGGCCAAGAGACCCAGTACTTC CASTGGGQETQYF
TRBJ1-4 TRBD1 many TRBV2 TGTGCCAGCACCGAGGACAGGGGTAATGAAAAACTGTTTTTT CASTEDRGNEKLFF
TRBJ2-7 TRBD1 many TRBV4-1 TGCGCCAGCAGCCAAGTGGACAGGGAAGCGGAGCAGTACTTC CASSQVDREAEQYF
TRBJ1-1 TRBD1 many TRBV14 TGTGCCAGCAGCCCTTGGACAGGACCTCGTAGGGCTTTCTTT CASSPWTGPRRAFF
TRBJ2-2 NA NA TRBV29-1 TGCAGCCTTGGGGGCGGGGGCGACGGGGAGCTGTTTTTT CSLGGGGDGELFF
TRBJ2-2 TRBD2 many TRBV20-1 TGCAGTGCTAGGAGACTAGCGGGAGGGGCCGGGGAGCTGTTTTTT CSARRLAGGAGELFF
TRBJ2-7 TRBD1 few TRBV30 TGTGCCTGGAGTCCTACCCTCGGGACAGGGACCTACGAGCAGTACTTC CAWSPTLGTGTYEQYF
TRBJ2-7 TRBD1 NA TRBV19 TGTGCCAGTAGTCCCGGGACAGGGGAGTCCTACGAGCAGTACTTC CASSPGTGESYEQYF
TRBJ2-2 TRBD2 many TRBV24-1 TGTGCCACCGAGCGGGGGGCGCTCACCGGGGAGCTGTTTTTT CATERGALTGELFF
TRBJ1-3 TRBD1 NA TRBV7-2 TGTGCCAGCAGCGATACCGGGACAGCCTCTGGAAACACCATATATTTT CASSDTGTASGNTIYF
TRBJ2-7 NA NA TRBV29-1 TGCAGCGCTATCCGGACAGGCACGGGGGGTAACTACGAGCAGTACTTC CSAIRTGTGGNYEQYF
TRBJ1-6 NA few TRBV19 TGTGCCAGTAGTATTCGCCGTGGCCGACTAGAGTATAATTCACCCCTCCACTTT CASSIRRGRLEYNSPLHF